This T cell receptor (beta chain) was found in a study of T-cell reconstitution after alpha-beta-depleted transplantation in children. As it was prepared, the TCRbeta library received unique molecular identifiers. Each CDR3 protein gets one entry after TCRdb re-called the PCR reads with MiXCR. The sample includes approximately 510,000 distinct CDR3 sequences, approximately 20% of them seen just once. CDR1 and CDR2 (germline): LNHDA, SQIVND (reference sequence). The CDR3 covers 16 residues. V was pared by 4 bases and J by 4 bases, with 14 bases between. Sequenced material: PBMCs from the stem cell graft donor, taken from the stem cell graft. V gene TRBV19 combines with J gene TRBJ2-6; D remains unclear. The TCR originated in a human donor who donated a stem cell graft to a child with acute lymphoblastic leukemia. The CDR3 nucleotides read TGTGCCAGTAGTAGAGGACCTCTAGTCGGGGCCAACGTCCTGACTTTC. Its translation: CASSRGPLVGANVLTF.